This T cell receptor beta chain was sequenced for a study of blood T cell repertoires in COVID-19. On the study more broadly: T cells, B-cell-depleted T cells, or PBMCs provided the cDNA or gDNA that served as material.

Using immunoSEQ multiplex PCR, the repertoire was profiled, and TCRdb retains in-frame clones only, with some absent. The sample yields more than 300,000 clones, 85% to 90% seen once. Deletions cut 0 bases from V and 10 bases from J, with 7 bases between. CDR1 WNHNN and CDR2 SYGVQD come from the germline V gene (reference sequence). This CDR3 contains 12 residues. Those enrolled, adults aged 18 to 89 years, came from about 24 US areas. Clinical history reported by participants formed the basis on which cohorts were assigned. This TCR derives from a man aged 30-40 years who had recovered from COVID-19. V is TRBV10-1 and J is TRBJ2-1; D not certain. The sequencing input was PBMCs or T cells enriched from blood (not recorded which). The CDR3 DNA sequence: TGCGCCAGCAGTGAGTCGAGAGCAGAGCAGTTCTTC. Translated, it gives CASSESRAEQFF.